This TCR beta chain stems from a study of T cells in Graves' hyperthyroidism and ophthalmopathy. These patients, aged 18 to 65, had recently diagnosed hyperthyroidism lasting under 2 months. Regions amplified from RNA transcripts were the TCR beta CDR3 regions. HTBI primers were used for first-round RT-PCR of the TCR CDR3. TCRdb recomputed calls from the multiplex PCR reads with MiXCR, one row per CDR3 protein. In the table there are 400,000 to 600,000 distinct CDR3 sequences, under 25% of which are singletons. This receptor was taken from a man in his late teens or twenties with Graves' hyperthyroidism. Specimen: blood.

CDR3 bases: TGTGCCACCTCGGCGGGGGCCTACGAGCAGTACTTC. Protein sequence: CATSAGAYEQYF. The gene calls are TRBV7-2 and TRBJ2-7; 7 nucleotides match TRBD2. The trim removed 10 bases at V and 2 bases at J, leaving 5 bases unmatched. This CDR3 has 12 residues. Germline lookup yields CDR1 SGHTA and CDR2 FQGNSA.